These 31 T cell receptor beta chains came from one sample sequenced in a study of cytomegalovirus exposure and HLA in healthy donors. With 60 Vbeta and 13 Jbeta primers, the PCR was carried out. Assay used: immunoSEQ multiplex PCR; TCRdb lists only in-frame clones, some missing. The top ten hold about 10% of the sample, which has around 120,000 clones, roughly four fifths seen once. Sequencing was done on a sample of PBMCs. The receptors were gathered from a male donor in good health and CMV-seropositive.

The rearrangement joins TRBV6-5 to TRBJ1-5, with D maybe TRBD1 (5 bases). V was shortened by 6 bases and J by 5 bases, with 11 bases between the two germline ends. CDR3 size: 13 residues. Germline V lookup: CDR1 MNHEY, CDR2 SVGAGI. Here the CDR3 reads CASRPQGDQPQHF. CDR3 nucleotide sequence: TGTGCCAGCAGGCCCCAGGGCGATCAGCCCCAGCATTTT.

The V call is TRBV2, the J call TRBJ2-7; D ambiguous. V was trimmed by 4 bases and J by 5 bases, leaving 12 bases between them. Germline V gives CDR1 SNHLY, CDR2 FYNNEI. The CDR3 totals 13 residues. The CDR3 nucleotides read TGTGCCAGCAGTGTCTCAGGTCCTAACGAGCAGTACTTC. It is translated as CASSVSGPNEQYF.

CDR3 protein: CSVSTGRYLGAFF. DNA of the CDR3: TGCAGCGTTTCGACAGGGCGATACCTTGGAGCTTTCTTT. The rearrangement uses TRBV29-1 and TRBJ1-1; 7 bases agree with TRBD1. CDR1 and CDR2 (germline): SQVTM, ANQGSEA. This CDR3 region has 13 residues. J lost 10 bases, V lost 5 bases, and 13 bases had no gene match.

J is TRBJ2-7 and V is TRBV6-1; D ambiguous. The CDR3 runs to 14 residues. Trimming stripped 2 bases from V and 3 bases from J, with 11 bases between. Germline V CDR1 and CDR2: MNHNS, SASEGT. The CDR3 loop reads CASSEIGSNYEQYF. CDR3 DNA: TGTGCCAGCAGTGAAATCGGTTCTAACTACGAGCAGTACTTC.

As DNA, the CDR3 is TGTGCCAGCCGGGCCCAGGTATCGGGAGAGCAGTACTTC. Protein sequence: CASRAQVSGEQYF. The chain is built from TRBV2 and TRBJ2-7; tentatively, D is TRBD2 (5 bases). CDR3 length equals 13 residues. Germline V CDR1 and CDR2: SNHLY, FYNNEI. Trimming left V 8 bases short and J 7 bases short, with 18 bases between.

The V call is TRBV7-2, the J call TRBJ1-3; no reliable D call. Trimming cost V 5 bases and J 2 bases, with 10 bases left between them. The CDR3 consists of 14 residues. Germline CDR1 reads SGHTA; CDR2 reads FQGNSA. CDR3 sequence: CASSRENTGNTIYF. CDR3 in DNA: TGTGCCAGCAGCCGGGAAAACACTGGAAACACCATATATTTT.

The chain joins TRBV4-1 to TRBJ2-5; weak D call: TRBD2 (5 bases). V was pared by 1 base and J by 4 bases, with 10 bases between. CDR1 is MGHRA and CDR2 is YSYEKL in the germline V gene. CDR3 size: 14 residues. CDR3: CASSQAASSETQYF. CDR3 in DNA: TGCGCCAGCAGCCAAGCGGCTAGCTCAGAGACCCAGTACTTC.

The gene calls are TRBV6-1 and TRBJ2-1, with 9 bases matching TRBD2. This CDR3 has 15 amino acids. Germline trimming cut 6 bases from V and 0 bases from J; bases unmatched to any gene: 3. Per germline, CDR1 MNHNS and CDR2 SASEGT. The CDR3 nucleotides are TGTGCCAGCAGCCTAGCGGGAAGCTCCTACAATGAGCAGTTCTTC. This sequence encodes CASSLAGSSYNEQFF.

The V gene is TRBV19, the J gene TRBJ2-5; D is unresolved. V lost 5 bases and J 5 bases, leaving 12 bases between the germline ends. This CDR3 contains 13 residues. Germline V lookup: CDR1 LNHDA, CDR2 SQIVND (reference sequence). CDR3 bases: TGTGCCAGTAGTCCTAGGAAGTTTGAGACCCAGTACTTC. This gives the protein CASSPRKFETQYF.

In this sample, this clone turned up once. This chain connects TRBV2 to TRBJ2-1; TRBD2 is a possible D gene (6 bases). The CDR3 contains 13 residues. The germline V gene has CDR1 SNHLY and CDR2 FYNNEI. Trimming shortened V by 7 bases and J by 14 bases, and 21 bases separated the two germline ends. CDR3: CASTLGTGGLKFF. As DNA, the CDR3 is TGTGCCAGCACTCTAGGGACTGGGGGTTTGAAGTTCTTC.

V is TRBV5-6 and J is TRBJ2-7; possibly TRBD2 for D (5 bases). Germline lookup yields CDR1 SGHDT and CDR2 YYEEEE. Trimming removed 2 bases at V and 2 bases at J, with 17 bases between. The CDR3 is 16 amino acids. The CDR3 DNA reads TGTGCCAGCAGCTTTCCCGGTGGAGGTTCCGCCTACGAGCAGTACTTC. This gives the protein CASSFPGGGSAYEQYF.

J is TRBJ2-1 and V is TRBV5-1, with D hard to call. Between the trimmed V and J ends, which lost 5 bases and 10 bases, there was a span of 13 bases. CDR3 length: 12 amino acids. Germline CDR1 and CDR2: SGHRS and YFSETQ. CDR3 bases: TGCGCCAGCAGTTACGGAGCCCTAGAGCAGTTCTTC. The encoded protein is CASSYGALEQFF.

The chain combines TRBV2 with TRBJ1-1, with 7 bases matching TRBD1. The V gene end was trimmed by 6 bases and the J gene end by 0 bases; junction bases not matched to a gene: 10. The CDR3 covers 16 residues. Per germline, CDR1 SNHLY and CDR2 FYNNEI. CDR3 nucleotides: TGTGCCAGCAGGGTGGACAGGCGGAAGGTGAACACTGAAGCTTTCTTT. Amino acid sequence: CASRVDRRKVNTEAFF. Complete variable domain (other parts from reference TRBV2 and TRBJ1-1): EPEVTQTPSHQVTQMGQEVILRCVPISNHLYFYWYRQILGQKVEFLVSFYNNEISEKSEIFDDQFSVERPDGSNFTLKIRSTKLEDSAMYFCASRVDRRKVNTEAFFGQGTRLTVV.

This chain joins TRBV5-1 and TRBJ2-2, with a possible D match to TRBD1 (6 bases). V was clipped by 7 bases and J by 5 bases, with 15 bases between them. Germline CDR1 SGHRS, CDR2 YFSETQ. There are 14 residues in the CDR3. CDR3 nucleotide sequence: TGCGCCAGCGGGGGCCGCCCAGGGACCGGGGAGCTGTTTTTT. It encodes CASGGRPGTGELFF.

The chain has TRBV4-3 and TRBJ2-7; 9 nucleotides agree with TRBD1. The CDR3 is 15 amino acids. Germline V gene sequence: CDR1 LGHNA, CDR2 YSLEER. V trimming: 0 bases; J trimming: 3 bases; junction bases outside the gene matches: 3. Here the CDR3 reads CASSQDGTGYYEQYF. CDR3 in DNA: TGCGCCAGCAGCCAAGACGGGACAGGGTACTACGAGCAGTACTTC.

The rearrangement joins TRBV5-4 to TRBJ2-7; a possible D gene is TRBD2 (6 bases). Trimming cost V 4 bases and J 0 bases, with 17 bases left between them. CDR1 SGHNT and CDR2 YYREEE come from the germline V gene (reference sequence). The CDR3 is 16 amino acids. CDR3 nucleotides: TGTGCCAGCAGCCCCCAATGGGGGGTAAGCTCCTACGAGCAGTACTTC. Its translation: CASSPQWGVSSYEQYF.

The CDR3 DNA reads as TGTGCCAGCAGCCTACAGGGATTGATCCAAGAGACCCAGTACTTC. Its protein is CASSLQGLIQETQYF. The chain carries TRBV14 and TRBJ2-5, with a possible D match to TRBD1 (6 bases). Germline V lookup: CDR1 SGHDN, CDR2 FVKESK. The CDR3 runs to 15 residues. V dropped 4 bases and J dropped 1 base, with 13 bases sitting between them.

The CDR3 sequence is CASSQDGSGEGTDTQYF. The CDR3 DNA sequence: TGCGCCAGCAGCCAAGACGGGTCGGGAGAGGGCACAGATACGCAGTATTTT. The chain uses TRBV4-3 and TRBJ2-3, with D perhaps matching TRBD2 (6 bases). The CDR3 sequence is 17 residues long. Trimming stripped 0 bases from V and 1 base from J, with 14 bases between. Germline-derived CDR1 and CDR2 are LGHNA and YSLEER.

This clone was seen only once. The V and J genes are TRBV28 and TRBJ2-7, with TRBD1 matching 8 bases. The CDR3 is 14 amino acids. Germline lookup yields CDR1 MDHEN and CDR2 SYDVKM. V dropped 6 bases and J dropped 5; count of bases not matched to a gene: 9. Here the CDR3 reads CASRSGQGGDEQYF. The CDR3 DNA reads TGTGCCAGCAGATCCGGACAGGGCGGCGACGAGCAGTACTTC.

V gene TRBV6-6 combines with J gene TRBJ2-7; D may be TRBD1 (7 bases). CDR3 size: 16 residues. CDR1 and CDR2 (germline): MNHNY, SVGAGI (reference sequence). V lost 2 bases and J 7 bases, leaving 21 bases between the germline ends. CDR3 sequence reads: CASSYRDSAHRGEQYF. The CDR3 region has the DNA TGTGCCAGCAGTTACCGGGACAGTGCCCATCGGGGGGAGCAGTACTTC.

The chain has TRBV6-1 and TRBJ1-2; tentatively, D is TRBD1 (5 bases). The CDR3 is 15 residues long. Germline loops: CDR1 MNHNS, CDR2 SASEGT. Between the trimmed V and J ends, which lost 7 bases and 3 bases, there was a span of 18 bases. DNA for the CDR3: TGTGCCAGCATCCCCGGTGCGGGGGTCGACTATGGCTACACCTTC. The encoded protein is CASIPGAGVDYGYTF.

The rearrangement links TRBV7-2 to TRBJ2-3, with 8 bases fitting TRBD2. The germline CDR1 and CDR2 sequences are SGHTA and FQGNSA. V shed 0 bases and J 3 bases; nucleotides not matched to a gene: 2. CDR3 size: 15 residues. CDR3 region: CASSLASGDTDTQYF. The CDR3 DNA sequence: TGTGCCAGCAGCTTAGCTAGCGGGGATACAGATACGCAGTATTTT.

This clone was recorded once. One junction end does not reproduce the germline sequence, and a read error may be involved. This rearrangement joins TRBV19 to TRBJ2-6, with D possibly being TRBD2 (7 bases). Germline V gene data show CDR1 as LNHDA and CDR2 as SQIVND (reference sequence). The CDR3 has 17 amino acids. CDR3 residues: CASTTTWGGAGANGLTF. Written as DNA, the CDR3 is TGTGCCAGTACCACCACTTGGGGGGGCGCTGGGGCCAACGGCCTGACTTTC.

V gene TRBV4-1 combines with J gene TRBJ2-3; 11 nucleotides line up with TRBD2. The CDR3 is 18 amino acids. The V gene end was trimmed by 3 bases and the J gene end by 1 base; junction bases not matched to a gene: 9. Germline-derived CDR1 and CDR2 are MGHRA and YSYEKL. CDR3 bases: TGCGCCAGCAGCCAGTATAGCGGGAGGGCCGGAGGCACAGATACGCAGTATTTT. This sequence encodes CASSQYSGRAGGTDTQYF.

V gene TRBV19 combines with J gene TRBJ2-7, with D possibly being TRBD1 (6 bases). The CDR3 contains 16 residues. CDR1 LNHDA and CDR2 SQIVND come from the germline V gene (reference sequence). V was clipped by 2 bases and J by 5 bases, with 19 bases between them. CDR3 in amino acids: CASSIFSGTLTHEQYF. CDR3 DNA sequence: TGTGCCAGTAGTATATTCTCCGGGACACTTACCCACGAGCAGTACTTC.

This clone was found once. This chain connects TRBV7-9 to TRBJ1-6, with 7 bases identical to TRBD1. Trimming at V came to 0 bases and at J to 9 bases, leaving 8 bases not matched to a gene. The germline CDR1 and CDR2 sequences are SEHNR and FQNEAQ (reference sequence). CDR3 length: 16 residues. CDR3 amino acids: CASSLASGQSSSPLHF. The CDR3 bases are TGTGCCAGCAGCTTAGCTTCGGGACAGTCTAGTTCACCCCTCCACTTT.

The V and J genes are TRBV13 and TRBJ1-3, with D possibly being TRBD1 (6 bases). The CDR3 has 17 residues. Germline V gene data show CDR1 as PRHDT and CDR2 as FYEKMQ (reference sequence). V dropped 4 bases and J dropped 0 bases, with 16 bases sitting between them. This chain's CDR3 is CASSWGRDTHSGNTIYF. Here the CDR3 DNA reads TGTGCCAGCAGCTGGGGCCGGGACACCCACTCTGGAAACACCATATATTTT.

The rearrangement joins TRBV19 to TRBJ2-1; tentatively, D is TRBD2 (6 bases). The CDR3 is made up of 15 amino acids. From germline, CDR1 is LNHDA and CDR2 SQIVND (reference sequence). Trimming took off 3 bases at V and 10 bases at J, with 19 bases between the two ends. The CDR3 reads CASSIGGARGIEQFF. CDR3 DNA: TGTGCCAGTAGTATCGGAGGGGCGCGCGGAATCGAGCAGTTCTTC.

CDR3 region: CASFPLSGPGELFF. CDR3 nucleotides: TGTGCCAGCTTCCCCTTGAGTGGTCCCGGGGAGCTGTTTTTT. V is TRBV6-6 and J is TRBJ2-2; D unresolved. Trimming stripped 8 bases from V and 6 bases from J, with 16 bases between. The CDR3 extends over 14 amino acids. Germline loops: CDR1 MNHNY, CDR2 SVGAGI (reference sequence).

This clone was picked up a small number of times. The rearrangement joins TRBV5-1 to TRBJ2-1, with 14 bases fitting TRBD2. The CDR3 is 15 residues long. Germline CDR1 reads SGHRS; CDR2 reads YFSETQ. Germline trimming cut 4 bases from V and 10 bases from J; bases unmatched to any gene: 7. In nucleotides, the CDR3 is TGCGCCAGCAGCCCGACTAGCGGGAGGGCCTCCGAGCAGTTCTTC. As protein: CASSPTSGRASEQFF. The whole variable domain, filled in from reference TRBV5-1 and TRBJ2-1, reads KAGVTQTPRYLIKTRGQQVTLSCSPISGHRSVSWYQQTPGQGLQFLFEYFSETQRNKGNFPGRFSGRQFSNSRSEMNVSTLELGDSALYLCASSPTSGRASEQFFGPGTRLTVL.

This chain joins TRBV11-2 and TRBJ2-2; TRBD1 is a possible D gene (6 bases). Germline lookup yields CDR1 SGHAT and CDR2 FQNNGV. Trimming left V 3 bases short and J 4 bases short, with 9 bases between. The CDR3 consists of 14 residues. As DNA, the CDR3 is TGTGCCAGCAGCTTCAGGACAGCCACCGGGGAGCTGTTTTTT. This codes for CASSFRTATGELFF.